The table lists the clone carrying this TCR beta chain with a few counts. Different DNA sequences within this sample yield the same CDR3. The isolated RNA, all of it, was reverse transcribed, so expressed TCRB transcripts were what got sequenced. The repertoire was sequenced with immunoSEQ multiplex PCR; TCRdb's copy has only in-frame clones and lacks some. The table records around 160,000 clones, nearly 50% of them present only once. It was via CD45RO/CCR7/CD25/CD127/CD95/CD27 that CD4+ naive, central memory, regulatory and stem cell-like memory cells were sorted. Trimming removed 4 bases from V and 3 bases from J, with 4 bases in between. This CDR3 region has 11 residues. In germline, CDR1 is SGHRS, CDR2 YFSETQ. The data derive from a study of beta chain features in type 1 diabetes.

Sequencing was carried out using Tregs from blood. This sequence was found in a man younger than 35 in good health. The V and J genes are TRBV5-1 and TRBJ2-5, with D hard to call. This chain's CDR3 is CASSREETQYF. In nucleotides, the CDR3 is TGCGCCAGCAGCCGAGAAGAGACCCAGTACTTC.